This T cell receptor (beta chain) was captured by sequencing in a study of high-grade serous ovarian cancer treatment subgroups. The data were produced by immunoSEQ multiplex PCR, yet TCRdb's version contains in-frame clones alone and is incomplete. The sample contains approximately 6,600 clones, around 79% of which appear only once. Study-wide results and limits: TCR relatedness rose with neoantigen level and trended with mutation load. Repertoire similarity ranged about 0.11 to 0.8 between tumors of one patient.

This clone is a singleton in its sample. Its antigen is currently unknown. The CDR3 consists of 14 residues. Germline V gives CDR1 MNHEY, CDR2 SVGAGI. Trimming left V 6 bases short and J 6 bases short, with 14 bases between. Tumor samples were obtained before definitive surgery or chemotherapy. The chain is built from TRBV6-5 and TRBJ2-2; TRBD1 or TRBD2 may be the D gene (5 bases each). This receptor was taken from a human donor with high-grade serous ovarian cancer. Sample: tumor tissue. CDR3 residues: CASSSSGPPGELFF. CDR3 DNA sequence: TGTGCCAGCAGCTCATCGGGACCCCCCGGGGAGCTGTTTTTT.